A single T cell receptor beta chain is shown here with its context. Its specificity is unknown. Diagnostic decisions used clinical symptoms, serum thyroxine and TRAb, thyroid ultrasound and orbital computed tomography. RNA transcripts yielded amplified TCR beta CDR3 regions. With the HTBI primer set, the TCR CDR3 went through a first round of RT-PCR. In TCRdb, the multiplex PCR reads were re-called with MiXCR into one record per CDR3 protein. The top ten clones hold 30% to 40% of a sample with approximately 600,000 distinct CDR3 sequences, roughly 20% of them seen once. V lost 6 bases, J lost 2 bases, and 14 bases lay in between. The CDR3 spans 14 residues. CDR1 is MNHNS and CDR2 is SASEGT in the germline V gene. The data belong to a study of T cells in Graves' hyperthyroidism and ophthalmopathy. The study's findings and limits: The model's output predicted ophthalmopathy at a median of about 5.9 months prior to onset. Peripheral blood also featured most of the thyroid clonotypes expanded above 0.001. Using 13 V-J features, a model discriminated ophthalmopathy from stable hyperthyroidism.

The chain recombines TRBV6-1 with TRBJ2-7; D uncertain. Sequences were obtained from blood. The sequence came from a man aged 30 to 39 with Graves' ophthalmopathy. For the CDR3, the DNA is TGTGCCAGCAGCCCGTCCCGGTATACCTACGAGCAGTACTTC. Protein sequence: CASSPSRYTYEQYF.